Described below is a single T cell receptor beta chain sequence and its context. The antigen is undetermined. The entry originates in a study of T cell responses to AZD1222 COVID-19 vaccine. General study points: The study found Spike-specific TCR breadth and depth rose after two AZD1222 doses.

The method was immunoSEQ multiplex PCR; TCRdb's version includes in-frame clones alone and lacks a portion of them. This sample carries roughly 28,000 clones, around nine tenths of them seen once, and the ten largest clones take 1% to 1.5%. The CDR3 spans 12 residues. CDR1 and CDR2 (germline): KGHSH, LQKENI. Trimming removed 2 bases at V and 6 bases at J, with 7 bases between. The J gene is TRBJ1-1, the V gene TRBV18; no clear D gene. The sample in question was peripheral blood, obtained on day 0 of AZD1222 vaccination. The source of this sequence is an adult in good health. The CDR3 DNA follows: TGTGCCAGCTCACCAGACGTATCTGAAGCTTTCTTT. Translated, it gives CASSPDVSEAFF.